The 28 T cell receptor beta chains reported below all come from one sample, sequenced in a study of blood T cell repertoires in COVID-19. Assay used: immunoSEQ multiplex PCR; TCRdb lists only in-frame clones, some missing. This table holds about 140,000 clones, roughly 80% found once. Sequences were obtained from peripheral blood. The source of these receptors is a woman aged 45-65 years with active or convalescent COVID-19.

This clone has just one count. The CDR3 region has the DNA TGTGCCAGCAGGCGGGACAGGGGAGAGACCCAGTACTTC. This encodes CASRRDRGETQYF. The chain links TRBV6-5 to TRBJ2-5, with TRBD1 matching over 10 bases. The CDR3 runs to 13 residues. V was pared by 6 bases and J by 4 bases, with 2 bases of the junction left unmatched. Per the germline V gene, CDR1 is MNHEY and CDR2 is SVGAGI.

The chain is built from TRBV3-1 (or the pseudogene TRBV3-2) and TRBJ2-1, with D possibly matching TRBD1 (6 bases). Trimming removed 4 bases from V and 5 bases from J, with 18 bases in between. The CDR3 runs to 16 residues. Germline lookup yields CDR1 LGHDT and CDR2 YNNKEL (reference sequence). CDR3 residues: CASSPRGSTANNEQFF. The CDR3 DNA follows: TGTGCCAGCAGCCCCAGGGGCTCCACGGCCAACAATGAGCAGTTCTTC.

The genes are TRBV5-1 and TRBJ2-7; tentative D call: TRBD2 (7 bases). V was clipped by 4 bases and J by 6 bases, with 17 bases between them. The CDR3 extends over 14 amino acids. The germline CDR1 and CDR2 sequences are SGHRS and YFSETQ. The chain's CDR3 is CASSIERDTAEQYF. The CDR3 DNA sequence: TGCGCCAGCAGCATCGAGCGGGACACGGCCGAGCAGTACTTC.

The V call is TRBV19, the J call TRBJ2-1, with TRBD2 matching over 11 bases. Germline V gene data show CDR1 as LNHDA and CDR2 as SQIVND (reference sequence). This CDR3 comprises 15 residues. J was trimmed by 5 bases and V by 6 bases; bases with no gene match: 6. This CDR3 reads CASRFSGGADNEQFF. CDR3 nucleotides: TGTGCCAGTAGATTTAGCGGGGGGGCCGACAATGAGCAGTTCTTC.

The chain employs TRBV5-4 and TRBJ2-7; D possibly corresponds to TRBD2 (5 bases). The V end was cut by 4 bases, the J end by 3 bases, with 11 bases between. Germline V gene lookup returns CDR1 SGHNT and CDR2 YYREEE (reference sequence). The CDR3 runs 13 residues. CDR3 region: CASSQGAGYEQYF. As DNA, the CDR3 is TGTGCCAGCAGCCAAGGTGCGGGCTACGAGCAGTACTTC.

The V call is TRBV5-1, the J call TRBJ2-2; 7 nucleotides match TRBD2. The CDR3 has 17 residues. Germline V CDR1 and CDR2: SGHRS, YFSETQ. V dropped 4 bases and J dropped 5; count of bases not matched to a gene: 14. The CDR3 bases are TGCGCCAGCAGCCCCTCTGGGGGGGGAGGAGGAACCGGGGAGCTGTTTTTT. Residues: CASSPSGGGGGTGELFF.

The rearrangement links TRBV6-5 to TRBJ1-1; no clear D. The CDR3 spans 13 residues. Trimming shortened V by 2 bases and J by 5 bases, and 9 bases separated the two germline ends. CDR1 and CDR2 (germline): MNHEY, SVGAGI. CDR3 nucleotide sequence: TGTGCCAGCAGTTACGGGCGAAGGACTGAAGCTTTCTTT. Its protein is CASSYGRRTEAFF.

The CDR3 nucleotides read TGTGCCAGCAGTACAACAGGGCCGAATCAGCCCCAGCATTTT. It is translated as CASSTTGPNQPQHF. The chain carries TRBV27 and TRBJ1-5; possible D gene TRBD1, 6 bases. Germline CDR1 MNHEY, CDR2 SMNVEV (reference sequence). This CDR3 is 14 amino acids long. V lost 5 bases and J 4 bases, leaving 12 bases between the germline ends.

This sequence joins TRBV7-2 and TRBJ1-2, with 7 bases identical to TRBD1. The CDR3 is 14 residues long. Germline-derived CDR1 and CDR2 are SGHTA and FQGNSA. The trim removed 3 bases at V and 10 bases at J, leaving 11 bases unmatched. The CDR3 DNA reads TGTGCCAGCAGCTTGACCGGGACAGACGCCGACTACACCTTC. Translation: CASSLTGTDADYTF.

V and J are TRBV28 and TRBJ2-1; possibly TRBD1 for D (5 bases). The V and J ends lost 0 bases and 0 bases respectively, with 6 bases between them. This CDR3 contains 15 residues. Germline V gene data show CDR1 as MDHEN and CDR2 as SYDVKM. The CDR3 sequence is CASSLWQGSYNEQFF. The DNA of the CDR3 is TGTGCCAGCAGTTTATGGCAGGGCTCCTACAATGAGCAGTTCTTC. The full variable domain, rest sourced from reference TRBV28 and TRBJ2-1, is DVKVTQSSRYLVKRTGEKVFLECVQDMDHENMFWYRQDPGLGLRLIYFSYDVKMKEKGDIPEGYSVSREKKERFSLILESASTNQTSMYLCASSLWQGSYNEQFFGPGTRLTVL.

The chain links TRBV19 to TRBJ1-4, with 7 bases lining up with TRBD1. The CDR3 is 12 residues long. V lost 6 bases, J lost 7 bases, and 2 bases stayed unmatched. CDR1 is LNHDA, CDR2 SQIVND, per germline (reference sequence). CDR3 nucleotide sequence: TGTGCCAGTAGACAGGGGAGTGAAAAACTGTTTTTT. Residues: CASRQGSEKLFF.

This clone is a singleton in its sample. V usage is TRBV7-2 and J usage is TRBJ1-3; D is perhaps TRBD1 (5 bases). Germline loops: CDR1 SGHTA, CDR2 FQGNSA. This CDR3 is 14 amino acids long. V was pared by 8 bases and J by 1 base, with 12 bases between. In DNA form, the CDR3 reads TGTGCCAGCGGCCACCCAGGGTCTGGAAACACCATATATTTT. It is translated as CASGHPGSGNTIYF.

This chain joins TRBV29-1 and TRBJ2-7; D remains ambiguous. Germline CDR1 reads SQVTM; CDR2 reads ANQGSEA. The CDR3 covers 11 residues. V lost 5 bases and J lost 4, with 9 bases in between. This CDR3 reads CSVKSGYEQYF. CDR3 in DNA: TGCAGCGTTAAGTCAGGTTACGAGCAGTACTTC.

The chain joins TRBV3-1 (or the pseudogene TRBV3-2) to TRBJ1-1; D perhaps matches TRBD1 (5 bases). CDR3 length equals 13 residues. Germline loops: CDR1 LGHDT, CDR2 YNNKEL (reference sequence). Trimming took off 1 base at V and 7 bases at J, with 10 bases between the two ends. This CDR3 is CASSQGRGSEAFF. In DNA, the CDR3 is TGTGCCAGCAGCCAAGGGAGGGGCAGTGAAGCTTTCTTT.

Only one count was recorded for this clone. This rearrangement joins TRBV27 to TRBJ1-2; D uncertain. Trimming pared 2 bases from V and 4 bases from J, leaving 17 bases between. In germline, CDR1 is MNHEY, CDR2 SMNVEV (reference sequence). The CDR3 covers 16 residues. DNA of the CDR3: TGTGCCAGCAGTTTAGGGCCAGACCGCTACAGCTATGGCTACACCTTC. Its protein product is CASSLGPDRYSYGYTF.

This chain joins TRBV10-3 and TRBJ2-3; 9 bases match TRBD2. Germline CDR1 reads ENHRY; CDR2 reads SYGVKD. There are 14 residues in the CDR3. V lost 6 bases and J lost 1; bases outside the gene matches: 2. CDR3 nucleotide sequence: TGTGCCATCAGCTGGACTAGCGGCACAGATACGCAGTATTTT. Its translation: CAISWTSGTDTQYF.

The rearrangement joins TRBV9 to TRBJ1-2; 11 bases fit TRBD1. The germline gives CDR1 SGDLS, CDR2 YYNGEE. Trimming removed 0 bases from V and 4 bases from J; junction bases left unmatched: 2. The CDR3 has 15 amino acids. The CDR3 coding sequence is TGTGCCAGCAGCGTAGGGACAGGGGGCGCCTATGGCTACACCTTC. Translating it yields CASSVGTGGAYGYTF.

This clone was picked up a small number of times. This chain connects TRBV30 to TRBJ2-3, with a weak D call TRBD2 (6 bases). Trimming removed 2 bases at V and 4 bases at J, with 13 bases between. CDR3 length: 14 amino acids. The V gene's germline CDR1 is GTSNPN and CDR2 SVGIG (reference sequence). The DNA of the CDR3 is TGTGCCTGGAGTCCGGGGGTTATGTCAGATACGCAGTATTTT. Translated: CAWSPGVMSDTQYF.

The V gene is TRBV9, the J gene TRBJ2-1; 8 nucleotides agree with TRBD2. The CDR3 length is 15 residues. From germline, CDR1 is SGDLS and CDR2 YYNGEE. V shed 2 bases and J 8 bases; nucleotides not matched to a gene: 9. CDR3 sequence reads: CASSVEGGGTDEQFF. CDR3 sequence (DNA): TGTGCCAGCAGCGTTGAGGGCGGGGGGACCGATGAGCAGTTCTTC. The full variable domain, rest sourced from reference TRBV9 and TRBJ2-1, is DSGVTQTPKHLITATGQRVTLRCSPRSGDLSVYWYQQSLDQGLQFLIQYYNGEERAKGNILERFSAQQFPDLHSELNLSSLELGDSALYFCASSVEGGGTDEQFFGPGTRLTVL.

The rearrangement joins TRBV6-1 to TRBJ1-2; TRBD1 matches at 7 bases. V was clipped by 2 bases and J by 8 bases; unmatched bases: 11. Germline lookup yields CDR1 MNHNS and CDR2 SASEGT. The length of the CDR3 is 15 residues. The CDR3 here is CASSEKVKGADGYTF. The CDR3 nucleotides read TGTGCCAGCAGTGAAAAGGTTAAGGGGGCAGACGGCTACACCTTC.

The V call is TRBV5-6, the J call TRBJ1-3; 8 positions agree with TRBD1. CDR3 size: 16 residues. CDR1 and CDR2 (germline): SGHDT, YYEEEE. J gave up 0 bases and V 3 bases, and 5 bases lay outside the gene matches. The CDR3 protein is CASSWDRRNSGNTIYF. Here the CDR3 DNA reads TGTGCCAGCAGCTGGGACAGGCGCAACTCTGGAAACACCATATATTTT.

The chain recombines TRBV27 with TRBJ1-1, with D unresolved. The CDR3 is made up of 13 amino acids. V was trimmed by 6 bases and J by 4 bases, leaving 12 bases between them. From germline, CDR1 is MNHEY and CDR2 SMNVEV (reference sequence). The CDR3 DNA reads TGTGCCAGCAGATTTGCCGGCGGCACTGAAGCTTTCTTT. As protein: CASRFAGGTEAFF.

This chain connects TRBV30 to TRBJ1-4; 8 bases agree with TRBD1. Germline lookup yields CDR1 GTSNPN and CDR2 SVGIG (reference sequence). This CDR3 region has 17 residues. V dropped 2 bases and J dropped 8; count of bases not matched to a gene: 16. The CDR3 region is CAWSLPAPGTGGEKLFF. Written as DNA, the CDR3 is TGTGCCTGGAGTCTCCCCGCCCCCGGGACAGGTGGGGAAAAACTGTTTTTT.

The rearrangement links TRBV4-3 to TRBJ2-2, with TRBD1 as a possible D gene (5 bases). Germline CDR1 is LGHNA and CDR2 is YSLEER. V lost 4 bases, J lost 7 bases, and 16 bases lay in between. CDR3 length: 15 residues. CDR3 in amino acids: CASSLAISRGGELFF. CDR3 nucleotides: TGCGCCAGCAGCCTGGCGATATCTAGGGGCGGGGAGCTGTTTTTT.

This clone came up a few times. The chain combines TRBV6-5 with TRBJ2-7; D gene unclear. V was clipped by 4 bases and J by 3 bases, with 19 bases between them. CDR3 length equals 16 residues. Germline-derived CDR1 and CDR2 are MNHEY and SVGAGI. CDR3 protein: CASSSNRRSNSYEQYF. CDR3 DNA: TGTGCCAGCAGTTCAAACCGCCGGTCGAACAGCTACGAGCAGTACTTC.

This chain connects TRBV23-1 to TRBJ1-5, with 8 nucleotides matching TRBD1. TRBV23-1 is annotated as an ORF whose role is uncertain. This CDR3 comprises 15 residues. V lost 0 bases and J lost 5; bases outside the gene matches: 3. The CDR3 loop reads CASSQSQGEDQPQHF. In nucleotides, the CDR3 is TGCGCCAGCAGTCAATCACAGGGGGAAGATCAGCCCCAGCATTTT.

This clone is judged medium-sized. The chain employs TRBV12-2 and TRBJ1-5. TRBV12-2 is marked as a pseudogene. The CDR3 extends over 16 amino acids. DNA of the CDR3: TGTGCAAGTCGCTTAGCACCTAGGTATAGCAATCAGCCCCAGCATTTT. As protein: CASRLAPRYSNQPQHF.

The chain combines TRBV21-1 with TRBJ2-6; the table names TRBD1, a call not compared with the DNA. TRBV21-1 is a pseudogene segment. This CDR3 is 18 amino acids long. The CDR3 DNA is TGTGCCAGCAGCAAAGAGTGTCCAGGGCTCACCGGGGCCAACGTCCTGACTTTC. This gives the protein CASSKECPGLTGANVLTF.